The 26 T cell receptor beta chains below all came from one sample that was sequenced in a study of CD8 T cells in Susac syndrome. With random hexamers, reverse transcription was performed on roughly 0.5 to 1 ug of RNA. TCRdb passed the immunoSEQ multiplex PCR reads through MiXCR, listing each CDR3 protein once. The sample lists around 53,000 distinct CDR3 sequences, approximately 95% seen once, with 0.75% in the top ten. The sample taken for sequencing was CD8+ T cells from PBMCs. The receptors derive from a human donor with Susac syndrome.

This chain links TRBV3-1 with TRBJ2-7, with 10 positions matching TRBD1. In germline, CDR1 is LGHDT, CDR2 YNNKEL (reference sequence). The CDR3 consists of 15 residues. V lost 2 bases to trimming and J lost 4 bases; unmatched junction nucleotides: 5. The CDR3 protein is CASSQPGQGRYEQYF. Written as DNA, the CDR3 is TGTGCCAGCAGCCAACCGGGACAGGGGAGATACGAGCAGTACTTC.

Here the CDR3 DNA reads TGTGCCAGCAGCGTATCCGGGTACGAGCAGTACTTC. This translates into CASSVSGYEQYF. V and J are TRBV9 and TRBJ2-7; D is unresolved. The CDR3 loop spans 12 amino acids. In germline, CDR1 is SGDLS, CDR2 YYNGEE. Trimming pared 1 base from V and 4 bases from J, leaving 6 bases between.

The CDR3 nucleotides are TGCAGTGCTAGATTAGCGGGGGCCACAGAGACCCAGTACTTC. Its translation is CSARLAGATETQYF. The genes are TRBV20-1 and TRBJ2-5; TRBD2 agrees at 9 bases. Germline-derived CDR1 and CDR2 are DFQATT and SNEGSKA (reference sequence). The CDR3 contains 14 residues. V shed 2 bases and J 4 bases; nucleotides not matched to a gene: 5.

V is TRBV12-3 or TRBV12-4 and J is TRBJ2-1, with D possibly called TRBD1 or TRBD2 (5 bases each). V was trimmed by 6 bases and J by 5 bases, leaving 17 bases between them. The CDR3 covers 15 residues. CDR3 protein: CASSLTRDPNNEQFF. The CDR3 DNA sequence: TGTGCCAGCAGCTTAACCCGGGACCCAAACAATGAGCAGTTCTTC.

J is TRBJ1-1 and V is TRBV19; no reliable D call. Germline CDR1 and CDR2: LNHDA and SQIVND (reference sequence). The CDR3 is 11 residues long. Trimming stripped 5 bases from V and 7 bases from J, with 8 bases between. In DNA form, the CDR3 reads TGTGCCAGTAGTGCCTATAATGAAGCTTTCTTT. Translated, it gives CASSAYNEAFF.

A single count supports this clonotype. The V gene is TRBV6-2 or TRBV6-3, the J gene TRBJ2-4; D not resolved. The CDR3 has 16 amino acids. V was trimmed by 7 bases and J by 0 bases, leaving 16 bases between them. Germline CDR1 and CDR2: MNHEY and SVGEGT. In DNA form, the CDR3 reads TGTGCCAGCAAAAAAGGAGATACCCTAGCCAAAAACATTCAGTACTTC. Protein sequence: CASKKGDTLAKNIQYF.

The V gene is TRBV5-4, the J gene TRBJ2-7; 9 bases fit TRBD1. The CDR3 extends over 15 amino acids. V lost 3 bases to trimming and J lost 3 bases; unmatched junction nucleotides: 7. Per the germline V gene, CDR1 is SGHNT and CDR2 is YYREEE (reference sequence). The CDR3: CASSSSYRGLYEQYF. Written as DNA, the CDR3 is TGTGCCAGCAGCTCATCCTACAGGGGGCTCTACGAGCAGTACTTC.

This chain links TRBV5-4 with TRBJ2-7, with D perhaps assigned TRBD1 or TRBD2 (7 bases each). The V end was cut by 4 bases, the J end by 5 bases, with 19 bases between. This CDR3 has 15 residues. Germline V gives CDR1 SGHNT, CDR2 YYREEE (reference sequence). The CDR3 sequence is CASSPGGGRSHEQYF. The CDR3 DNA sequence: TGTGCCAGCAGCCCAGGGGGAGGGCGAAGCCACGAGCAGTACTTC.

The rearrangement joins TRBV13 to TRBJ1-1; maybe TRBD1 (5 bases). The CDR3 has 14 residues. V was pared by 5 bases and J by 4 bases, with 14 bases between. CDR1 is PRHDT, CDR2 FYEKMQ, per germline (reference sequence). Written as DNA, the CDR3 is TGTGCCAGCAGCGTCAGGGTCGAGGTCACTGAAGCTTTCTTT. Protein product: CASSVRVEVTEAFF.

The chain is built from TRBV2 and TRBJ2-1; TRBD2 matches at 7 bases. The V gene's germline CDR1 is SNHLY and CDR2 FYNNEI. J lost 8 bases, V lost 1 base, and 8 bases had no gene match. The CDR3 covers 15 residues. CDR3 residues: CASSEGTRTWDEQFF. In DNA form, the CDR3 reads TGTGCCAGCAGTGAAGGGACTAGGACGTGGGATGAGCAGTTCTTC.

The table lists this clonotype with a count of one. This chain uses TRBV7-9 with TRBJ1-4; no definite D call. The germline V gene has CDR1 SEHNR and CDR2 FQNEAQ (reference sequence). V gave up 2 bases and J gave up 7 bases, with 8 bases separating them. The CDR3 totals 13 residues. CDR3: CASSLTHGEKLFF. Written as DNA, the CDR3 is TGTGCCAGCAGCTTAACACACGGTGAAAAACTGTTTTTT.

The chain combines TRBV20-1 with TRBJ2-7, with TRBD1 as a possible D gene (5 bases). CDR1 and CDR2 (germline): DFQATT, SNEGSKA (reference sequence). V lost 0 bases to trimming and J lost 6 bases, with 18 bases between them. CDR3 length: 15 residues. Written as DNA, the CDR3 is TGCAGTGCTAGAGATCGGCAGGGTCCCTCTTCCGAGCAGTACTTC. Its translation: CSARDRQGPSSEQYF.

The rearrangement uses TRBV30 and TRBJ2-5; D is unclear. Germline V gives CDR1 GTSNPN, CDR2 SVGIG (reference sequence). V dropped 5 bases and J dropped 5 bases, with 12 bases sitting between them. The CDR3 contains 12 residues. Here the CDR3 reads CAWRGFGETQYF. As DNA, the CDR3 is TGTGCCTGGCGAGGTTTTGGGGAGACCCAGTACTTC.

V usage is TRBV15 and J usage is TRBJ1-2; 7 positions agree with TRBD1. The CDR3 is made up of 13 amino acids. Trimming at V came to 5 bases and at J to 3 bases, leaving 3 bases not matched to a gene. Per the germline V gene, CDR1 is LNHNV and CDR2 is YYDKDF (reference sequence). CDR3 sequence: CATSSGGDYGYTF. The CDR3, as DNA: TGTGCCACCAGCTCAGGGGGGGACTATGGCTACACCTTC.

For the CDR3, the DNA is TGCAGCGGCAGACAGGGGGCTGAAGCTTTCTTT. Translated, it gives CSGRQGAEAFF. J is TRBJ1-1 and V is TRBV29-1; TRBD1 agrees at 9 bases. The CDR3 totals 11 residues. The trim removed 7 bases at V and 6 bases at J, leaving 3 bases unmatched. CDR1 is SQVTM, CDR2 ANQGSEA, per germline.

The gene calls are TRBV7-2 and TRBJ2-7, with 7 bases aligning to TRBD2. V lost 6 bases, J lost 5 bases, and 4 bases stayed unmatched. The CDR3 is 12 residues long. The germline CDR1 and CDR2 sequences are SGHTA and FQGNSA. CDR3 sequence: CASRSAGDEQYF. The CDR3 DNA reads TGTGCCAGCAGATCGGCGGGGGACGAGCAGTACTTC.

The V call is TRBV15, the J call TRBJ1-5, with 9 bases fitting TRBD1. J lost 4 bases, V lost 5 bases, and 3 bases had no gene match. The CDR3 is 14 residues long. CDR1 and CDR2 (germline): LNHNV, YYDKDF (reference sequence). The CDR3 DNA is TGTGCCACCAGCCGGACAGGGGCTAATCAGCCCCAGCATTTT. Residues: CATSRTGANQPQHF.

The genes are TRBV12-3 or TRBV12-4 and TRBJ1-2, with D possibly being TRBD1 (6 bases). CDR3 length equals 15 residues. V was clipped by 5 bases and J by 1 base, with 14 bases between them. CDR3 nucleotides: TGTGCCAGCAGTGACTCCAGGGGACTTAACTATGGCTACACCTTC. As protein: CASSDSRGLNYGYTF.

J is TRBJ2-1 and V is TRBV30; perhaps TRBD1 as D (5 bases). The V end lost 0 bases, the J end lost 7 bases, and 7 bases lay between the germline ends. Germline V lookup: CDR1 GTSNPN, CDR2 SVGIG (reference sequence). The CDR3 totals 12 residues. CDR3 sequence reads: CAWSVKGNEQFF. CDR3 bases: TGTGCCTGGAGTGTAAAGGGGAATGAGCAGTTCTTC.

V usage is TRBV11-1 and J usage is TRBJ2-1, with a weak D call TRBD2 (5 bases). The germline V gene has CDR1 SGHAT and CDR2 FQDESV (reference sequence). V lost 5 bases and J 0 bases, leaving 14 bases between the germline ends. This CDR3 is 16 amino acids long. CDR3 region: CASSPLASSSYNEQFF. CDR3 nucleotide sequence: TGTGCCAGCAGCCCATTAGCGTCCAGCTCCTACAATGAGCAGTTCTTC.

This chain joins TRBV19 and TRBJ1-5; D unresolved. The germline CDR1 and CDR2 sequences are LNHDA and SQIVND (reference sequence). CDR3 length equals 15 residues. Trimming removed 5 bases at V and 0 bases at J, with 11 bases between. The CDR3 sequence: CASSWTHPSNQPQHF. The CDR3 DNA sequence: TGTGCCAGTAGTTGGACCCACCCTAGCAATCAGCCCCAGCATTTT.

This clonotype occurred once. The CDR3 DNA reads as TGTGCCAGCAGCCAACCCACAGAGGCCGTCTCCTATAATTCACCCCTCCACTTT. Protein: CASSQPTEAVSYNSPLHF. V is TRBV4-2 and J is TRBJ1-6; no clear D gene. Trimming removed 2 bases at V and 0 bases at J, with 14 bases between. The CDR3 runs to 18 residues. From germline, CDR1 is LGHNA and CDR2 YNFKEQ.

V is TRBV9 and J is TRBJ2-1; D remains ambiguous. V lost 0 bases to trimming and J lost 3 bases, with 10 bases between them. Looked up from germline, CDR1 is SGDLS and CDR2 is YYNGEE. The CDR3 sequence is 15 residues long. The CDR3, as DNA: TGTGCCAGCAGCGTAGAATTACAGCACTACAATGAGCAGTTCTTC. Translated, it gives CASSVELQHYNEQFF.

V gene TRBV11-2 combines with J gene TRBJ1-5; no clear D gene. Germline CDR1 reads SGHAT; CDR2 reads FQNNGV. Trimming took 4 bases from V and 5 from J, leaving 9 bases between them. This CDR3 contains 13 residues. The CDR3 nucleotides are TGTGCCAGCAGCTATACAGATTATCAGCCCCAGCATTTT. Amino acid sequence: CASSYTDYQPQHF.

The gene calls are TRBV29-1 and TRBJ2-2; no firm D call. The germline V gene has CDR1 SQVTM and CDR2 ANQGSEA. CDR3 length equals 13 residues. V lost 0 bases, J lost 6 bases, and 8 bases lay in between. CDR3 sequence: CSVEDRNSGELFF. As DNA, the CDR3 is TGCAGCGTTGAAGATCGAAATTCCGGGGAGCTGTTTTTT.

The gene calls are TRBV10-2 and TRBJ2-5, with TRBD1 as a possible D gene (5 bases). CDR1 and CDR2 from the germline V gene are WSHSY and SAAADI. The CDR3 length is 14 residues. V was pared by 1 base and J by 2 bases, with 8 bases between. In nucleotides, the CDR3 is TGCGCCAGCAGTGAGTGGTCAGGGCAAGAGACCCAGTACTTC. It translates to CASSEWSGQETQYF.